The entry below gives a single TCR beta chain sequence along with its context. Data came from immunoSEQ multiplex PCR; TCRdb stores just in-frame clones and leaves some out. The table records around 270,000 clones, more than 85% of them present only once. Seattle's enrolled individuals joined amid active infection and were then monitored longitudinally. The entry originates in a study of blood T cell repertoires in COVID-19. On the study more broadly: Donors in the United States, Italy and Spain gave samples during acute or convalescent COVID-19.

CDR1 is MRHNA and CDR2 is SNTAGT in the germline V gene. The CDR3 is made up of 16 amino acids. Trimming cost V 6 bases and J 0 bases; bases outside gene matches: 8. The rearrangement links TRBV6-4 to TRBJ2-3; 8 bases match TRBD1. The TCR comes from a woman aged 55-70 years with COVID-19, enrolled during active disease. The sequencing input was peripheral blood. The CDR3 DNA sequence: TGTGCCAGCAGCTTCAGGGGACAGGCTAGCACAGATACGCAGTATTTT. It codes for CASSFRGQASTDTQYF.